This entry lists 6 T cell receptor beta chains sequenced from one sample in a study of T cells in localized non-small cell lung cancer. Profiled with immunoSEQ multiplex PCR; TCRdb holds only in-frame clones, not every one. The sample includes roughly 23,000 clones, 85% to 90% of them seen just once. This sample comprised peripheral blood, obtained before any cancer treatment. The receptors here all came from a male donor older than 55 with stage I lung adenocarcinoma.

The V and J genes are TRBV5-1 and TRBJ2-7; D might be TRBD1 (6 bases). Looked up from germline, CDR1 is SGHRS and CDR2 is YFSETQ. V dropped 0 bases and J dropped 6 bases, with 13 bases sitting between them. The CDR3 has 14 amino acids. The CDR3: CASSLARQGGEQYF. The CDR3 DNA is TGCGCCAGCAGCTTGGCGAGGCAAGGGGGCGAGCAGTACTTC.

By proportion, this clone is medium-sized. J is TRBJ1-5 and V is TRBV19; 8 bases are shared with TRBD1. Trimming at V came to 9 bases and at J to 0 bases, leaving 13 bases not matched to a gene. This CDR3 spans 17 amino acids. CDR1 is LNHDA, CDR2 SQIVND, per germline (reference sequence). The CDR3 spells CASRRGLSDYSNQPQHF. CDR3 coding DNA: TGTGCCAGCCGCAGGGGGCTATCGGACTATAGCAATCAGCCCCAGCATTTT.

The chain is built from TRBV2 and TRBJ2-3; weak D call: TRBD2 (6 bases). The germline CDR1 and CDR2 sequences are SNHLY and FYNNEI. V was shortened by 3 bases and J by 3 bases, with 10 bases between the two germline ends. The CDR3 contains 14 residues. The CDR3 reads CASSEVLATDTQYF. The DNA of the CDR3 is TGTGCCAGCAGTGAGGTACTAGCTACAGATACGCAGTATTTT.

The rearrangement uses TRBV19 and TRBJ1-5; D unclear. The V and J ends lost 3 bases and 4 bases respectively, with 16 bases between them. This CDR3 region has 16 residues. The germline gives CDR1 LNHDA, CDR2 SQIVND (reference sequence). CDR3 DNA sequence: TGTGCCAGTAGTATTAAAGGAACACCCCTTAATCAGCCCCAGCATTTT. Translation: CASSIKGTPLNQPQHF.

V is TRBV19 and J is TRBJ2-6; unclear D gene. The germline V and J ends were trimmed by 8 bases and 0 bases, with 14 bases remaining between them. Per the germline V gene, CDR1 is LNHDA and CDR2 is SQIVND (reference sequence). The CDR3 extends over 16 amino acids. CDR3 amino acids: CASSGRSNSGANVLTF. The CDR3 bases are TGTGCCAGTTCCGGCAGGTCTAACTCTGGGGCCAACGTCCTGACTTTC.

This clone was seen just once. This chain links TRBV5-1 with TRBJ2-5, with D perhaps TRBD1 (6 bases). CDR1 and CDR2 from the germline V gene are SGHRS and YFSETQ. This CDR3 has 13 amino acids. With 4 bases removed from V and 5 bases from J, the gap between germline ends came to 12 bases. The chain's CDR3 is CASSLQGYETQYF. CDR3 nucleotides: TGCGCCAGCAGCCTTCAGGGGTATGAGACCCAGTACTTC.